This T cell receptor (beta chain) was documented in a study of OX40 agonist ivuxolimab in advanced cancers. On the study more broadly: The patients received agonistic anti-OX40 (CD134) antibody ivuxolimab.

This CDR3 is 15 amino acids long. The germline V and J ends were trimmed by 4 bases and 7 bases, with 15 bases remaining between them. From germline, CDR1 is SGHDT and CDR2 YYEEEE. Measured with immunoSEQ multiplex PCR; TCRdb has only the in-frame clones, and not every one. In the table there are more than 55,000 clones, 75% to 85% of which are singletons. At baseline, cycle 4 day 1, and cycle 7 day 1, blood was sampled. The source is an adult with an advanced solid tumor such as melanoma, head and neck, liver or kidney cancer. The material sequenced was CD4+ or CD8+ T cells sorted from blood, taken in a trial of the OX40 agonist ivuxolimab. This chain connects TRBV5-6 to TRBJ1-6; a weak D match, TRBD1 (5 bases). This chain's CDR3 is CASSLLQDPNSPLHF. CDR3 nucleotides: TGTGCCAGCAGCCTGTTACAGGACCCGAATTCACCCCTCCACTTT.